This T cell receptor (beta chain) was identified during a study of type 1 and type 2 diabetes patients. Whole-study results and caveats: In CD4+ and CD8+ T cells, type 2 diabetes diversity exceeded type 1.

V shed 5 bases, J shed 7 bases, and the junction held 7 bases outside the gene matches. Per germline, CDR1 GTSNPN and CDR2 SVGIG (reference sequence). CDR3 length: 15 residues. No donor had another autoimmune disease or recent infection within four weeks. Details on this clonotype: Its antigen is unknown.

PCR was run on genomic DNA. Multiplex PCR with 30 forward and 13 reverse primers amplified the TCR beta CDR3. TCRdb called the multiplex PCR reads again in MiXCR, with one record for every CDR3 protein. Found here are under 300,000 distinct CDR3 sequences, 47% of them singletons; the top ten hold roughly 13%. The chain joins TRBV30 to TRBJ2-2; 13 bases are a match to TRBD2. The TCR originated in a man between 18 and 35 years old with type 2 diabetes. Sequenced: peripheral blood mononuclear cells (PBMCs). The CDR3 DNA is TGTGCCTGGGACAGGACTAGCGGGAGTTACGGGGAGCTGTTTTTT. It codes for CAWDRTSGSYGELFF.